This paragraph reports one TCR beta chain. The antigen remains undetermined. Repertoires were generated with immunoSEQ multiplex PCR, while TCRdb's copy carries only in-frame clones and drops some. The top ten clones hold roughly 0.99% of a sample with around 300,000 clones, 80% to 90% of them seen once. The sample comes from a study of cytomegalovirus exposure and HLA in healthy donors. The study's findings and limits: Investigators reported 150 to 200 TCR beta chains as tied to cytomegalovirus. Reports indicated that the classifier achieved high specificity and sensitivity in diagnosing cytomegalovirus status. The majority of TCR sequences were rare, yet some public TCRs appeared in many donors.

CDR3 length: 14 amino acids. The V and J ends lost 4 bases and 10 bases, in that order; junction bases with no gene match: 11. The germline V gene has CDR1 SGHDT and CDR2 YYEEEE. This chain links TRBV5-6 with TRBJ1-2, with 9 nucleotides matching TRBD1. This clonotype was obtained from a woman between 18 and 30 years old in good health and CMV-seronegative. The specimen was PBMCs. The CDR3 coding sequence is TGTGCCAGCAGCCCCTCGGGGACAGGGCAATACTACACCTTC. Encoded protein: CASSPSGTGQYYTF.